This T cell receptor beta chain comes out of a study of early T cells in non-severe SARS-CoV-2 infection. Whole-study context: Alpha and beta chains were unpaired, from unsorted whole-blood bulk RNA.

A word on this clonotype: Its target is not known.

The germline CDR1 and CDR2 sequences are WSHSY and SAAADI. V gave up 10 bases and J gave up 6 bases; unmatched junction bases: 2. This CDR3 spans 11 amino acids. Individual cDNA molecules received unique molecular identifiers. TCRdb itself ran the 5' RACE reads through MiXCR, one entry per CDR3 protein. The repertoire holds about 58,000 distinct CDR3 sequences, with around 13% as singletons. Whole-study findings and limits: Matches to VDJdb favored anti-spike CD8 responses and missed private and CD4 specificities.

The TCR sequence derives from an adult who was a healthcare worker with PCR-confirmed SARS-CoV-2 infection or an uninfected control (not recorded which). The donor label of this sample is uncertain. The sample consisted of whole blood, taken at baseline. The chain is built from TRBV10-2 and TRBJ2-1, with 8 bases identical to TRBD2. This CDR3 reads CATRGGNEQFF. The CDR3 DNA reads TGCGCCACTCGGGGGGGCAATGAGCAGTTCTTC.